The next 25 T cell receptor beta chains were all read from a single sample in a study of OX40 agonist ivuxolimab in advanced cancers. Sequenced by immunoSEQ multiplex PCR; TCRdb stores in-frame clones only, minus some. The data show roughly 50,000 clones, 80% to 90% seen once. The material sequenced was CD4+ or CD8+ T cells sorted from blood, taken in a trial of the OX40 agonist ivuxolimab. The receptor set was obtained from an adult with an advanced solid tumor such as melanoma, head and neck, liver or kidney cancer.

The J gene is TRBJ2-2, the V gene TRBV5-1; 7 positions agree with TRBD2. V lost 3 bases and J lost 4; bases outside the gene matches: 6. CDR1 is SGHRS and CDR2 is YFSETQ in the germline V gene. This CDR3 contains 15 residues. CDR3 sequence: CASSSGEGGTGELFF. The CDR3 DNA follows: TGCGCCAGCAGCTCCGGGGAGGGAGGCACCGGGGAGCTGTTTTTT.

The J gene is TRBJ1-1, the V gene TRBV18; 7 bases match TRBD1. Germline CDR1 is KGHSH and CDR2 is LQKENI. The CDR3 has 15 residues. V shed 4 bases, J shed 5 bases, and the junction held 10 bases outside the gene matches. The CDR3 DNA reads as TGTGCCAGCTCACTCCTCGACAGGGTAGGTACTGAAGCTTTCTTT. It specifies CASSLLDRVGTEAFF. Full variable domain (outside the CDR3, taken from reference TRBV18 and TRBJ1-1): NAGVMQNPRHLVRRRGQEARLRCSPMKGHSHVYWYRQLPEEGLKFMVYLQKENIIDESGMPKERFSAEFPKEGPSILRIQQVVRGDSAAYFCASSLLDRVGTEAFFGQGTRLTVV.

The chain carries TRBV5-5 and TRBJ2-7, with 7 bases fitting TRBD1. This CDR3 is 15 amino acids long. The germline V gene encodes CDR1 SGHKS and CDR2 YYEKEE (reference sequence). Losses at the gene ends were 0 bases for V and 6 bases for J; bases not matched to a gene: 9. Written as DNA, the CDR3 is TGTGCCAGCAGCTTGGTTAGTGACAGGGTCTCCGAGCAGTACTTC. Its translation is CASSLVSDRVSEQYF.

This chain uses TRBV10-2 with TRBJ1-2; maybe TRBD1 (6 bases). Germline-derived CDR1 and CDR2 are WSHSY and SAAADI. V lost 3 bases and J lost 7, with 12 bases in between. CDR3 size: 13 residues. CDR3 nucleotide sequence: TGCGCCAGCAGTGATCCACAGGGTCCTGGCTACACCTTC. This codes for CASSDPQGPGYTF.

J is TRBJ2-1 and V is TRBV11-3; D is uncertain. The CDR3 consists of 14 residues. Between the trimmed V and J ends, which lost 0 bases and 4 bases, there was a span of 7 bases. The V gene's germline CDR1 is SGHNT and CDR2 YENEEA. DNA for the CDR3: TGTGCCAGCAGCTTAGATCCGATTTACAATGAGCAGTTCTTC. This gives the protein CASSLDPIYNEQFF. Filled out from reference TRBV11-3 and TRBJ2-1, the complete variable domain reads EAGVVQSPRYKIIEKKQPVAFWCNPISGHNTLYWYLQNLGQGPELLIRYENEEAVDDSQLPKDRFSAERLKGVDSTLKIQPAELGDSAVYLCASSLDPIYNEQFFGPGTRLTVL.

The chain employs TRBV6-5 and TRBJ2-1; D not resolved. Deletions cut 4 bases from V and 7 bases from J, with 20 bases between. Germline V gene lookup returns CDR1 MNHEY and CDR2 SVGAGI. This CDR3 spans 16 amino acids. The CDR3 sequence is CASSFIIMPTGNEQFF. The CDR3 DNA sequence: TGTGCCAGCAGTTTCATCATCATGCCGACCGGTAATGAGCAGTTCTTC.

J is TRBJ2-6 and V is TRBV6-6; no reliable D call. V was cut by 5 bases and J by 6 bases, with 11 bases left in between. Germline V gene sequence: CDR1 MNHNY, CDR2 SVGAGI (reference sequence). The CDR3 is made up of 14 amino acids. DNA of the CDR3: TGTGCCAGCAGTCCATCTGGGGTGGCCAACGTCCTGACTTTC. Its protein product is CASSPSGVANVLTF.

This chain uses TRBV7-9 with TRBJ2-7; D is perhaps TRBD1 (5 bases). The V and J ends lost 1 base and 6 bases respectively, with 10 bases between them. The CDR3 runs to 13 residues. CDR1 is SEHNR, CDR2 FQNEAQ, per germline (reference sequence). The DNA of the CDR3 is TGTGCCAGCAGCTTAGATGAAGGGGCCGAGCAGTACTTC. Translated, it gives CASSLDEGAEQYF.

CDR3 DNA sequence: TGTGCCAGCAGCGTAGGACTAGCGGGATATCTAGAGACCCAGTACTTC. It translates to CASSVGLAGYLETQYF. The chain is built from TRBV9 and TRBJ2-5; 11 nucleotides match TRBD2. The CDR3 loop spans 16 amino acids. Germline values: CDR1 SGDLS, CDR2 YYNGEE. Losses at the gene ends were 0 bases for V and 4 bases for J; bases not matched to a gene: 5.

The gene calls are TRBV7-9 and TRBJ2-3; 7 nucleotides agree with TRBD1. The J segment lost 0 bases and the V segment lost 6 bases, leaving 3 bases of the junction unmatched. Germline assignment: CDR1 SEHNR and CDR2 FQNEAQ (reference sequence). The CDR3 is 14 amino acids. The CDR3 coding sequence is TGTGCCAGCAGGCCGGACAGGAGCACAGATACGCAGTATTTT. Translated: CASRPDRSTDTQYF.

This chain uses TRBV5-1 with TRBJ2-7; 11 nucleotides agree with TRBD1. The CDR3 runs to 16 residues. Germline V lookup: CDR1 SGHRS, CDR2 YFSETQ. V dropped 3 bases and J dropped 2; count of bases not matched to a gene: 7. The CDR3: CASSSPGTGGTYEQYF. The CDR3 region has the DNA TGCGCCAGCAGCTCGCCCGGGACAGGGGGTACCTACGAGCAGTACTTC.

The chain combines TRBV5-8 with TRBJ2-7, with 11 bases identical to TRBD1. V dropped 5 bases and J dropped 2; count of bases not matched to a gene: 9. Germline loops: CDR1 SGHTS, CDR2 YDEGEE. The CDR3 extends over 16 amino acids. Here the CDR3 reads CASSFRGTGGPYEQYF. The CDR3 DNA follows: TGTGCCAGCAGTTTTAGGGGGACAGGGGGTCCCTACGAGCAGTACTTC.

The V and J genes are TRBV29-1 and TRBJ2-3, with D possibly being TRBD1 (7 bases). Germline V CDR1 and CDR2: SQVTM, ANQGSEA. V lost 3 bases, J lost 1 base, and 11 bases lay in between. This CDR3 has 14 residues. This chain's CDR3 is CSVDRGDGTDTQYF. CDR3 DNA sequence: TGCAGCGTTGACAGGGGGGATGGCACAGATACGCAGTATTTT.

The chain joins TRBV29-1 to TRBJ2-7; a weak D match, TRBD1 (5 bases). Germline V gene data show CDR1 as SQVTM and CDR2 as ANQGSEA. The CDR3 loop spans 11 amino acids. With 4 bases removed from V and 3 bases from J, the gap between germline ends came to 7 bases. In nucleotides, the CDR3 is TGCAGCGTTGGACAGAACTACGAGCAGTACTTC. Its protein is CSVGQNYEQYF.

The chain combines TRBV19 with TRBJ1-2, with 12 bases fitting TRBD1. The ends lost 7 bases at V and 3 bases at J; junction bases unmatched: 3. Per germline, CDR1 LNHDA and CDR2 SQIVND (reference sequence). The CDR3 is made up of 14 amino acids. The CDR3 here is CASIGTGGDYGYTF. CDR3 nucleotides: TGTGCCAGTATAGGGACAGGGGGCGACTATGGCTACACCTTC.

V and J are TRBV4-1 and TRBJ1-6; D possibly corresponds to TRBD1 (6 bases). V shed 2 bases and J shed 7 bases, with 15 bases lying between them. CDR3 length: 16 amino acids. CDR1 is MGHRA, CDR2 YSYEKL, per germline. The chain's CDR3 is CASSQSRGARNSPLHF. CDR3 in DNA: TGCGCCAGCAGCCAAAGTCGGGGGGCGAGGAATTCACCCCTCCACTTT.

This sequence joins TRBV7-8 and TRBJ2-1; 8 bases are shared with TRBD1. The CDR3 is 15 residues long. V dropped 4 bases and J dropped 2; count of bases not matched to a gene: 4. In germline, CDR1 is SGHVS, CDR2 FQNEAQ. CDR3 in DNA: TGTGCCAGCAGCTCCGGGACAGGACCCTACAATGAGCAGTTCTTC. Protein product: CASSSGTGPYNEQFF.

The chain couples TRBV6-5 to TRBJ2-7; 7 bases fit TRBD2. Germline loops: CDR1 MNHEY, CDR2 SVGAGI. The V and J ends lost 5 bases and 4 bases, in that order; junction bases with no gene match: 11. The CDR3 sequence is 15 residues long. The CDR3 region is CASSPRSAGVYEQYF. CDR3 DNA sequence: TGTGCCAGCAGTCCTCGGTCCGCGGGGGTTTACGAGCAGTACTTC.

This sequence joins TRBV7-3 and TRBJ2-5, with 9 nucleotides matching TRBD1. This CDR3 spans 15 amino acids. V trimming: 6 bases; J trimming: 5 bases; junction bases outside the gene matches: 10. Germline lookup yields CDR1 SGHTA and CDR2 FQGTGA. CDR3 nucleotide sequence: TGTGCCAGCAGTGGAAGTACAGGGGGCATCGAGACCCAGTACTTC. The encoded protein is CASSGSTGGIETQYF. The full variable domain, its missing parts supplied by reference TRBV7-3 and TRBJ2-5, is GAGVSQTPSNKVTEKGKYVELRCDPISGHTALYWYRQSLGQGPEFLIYFQGTGAADDSGLPNDRFFAVRPEGSVSTLKIQRTERGDSAVYLCASSGSTGGIETQYFGPGTRLLVL.

The CDR3 loop is CASSLDSAVYGYTF. CDR3 bases: TGTGCCAGCAGCTTAGATTCGGCGGTCTATGGCTACACCTTC. The rearrangement uses TRBV7-8 and TRBJ1-2, with no clear D. This CDR3 has 14 amino acids. Trimming cost V 1 base and J 4 bases, with 10 bases left between them. Germline CDR1 reads SGHVS; CDR2 reads FQNEAQ.

The table lists this clone with a few counts. The chain has TRBV29-1 and TRBJ1-3, with D unclear. Per the germline V gene, CDR1 is SQVTM and CDR2 is ANQGSEA. V was pared by 2 bases and J by 0 bases, with 8 bases between. This CDR3 is built from 14 residues. The CDR3 DNA reads as TGCAGCGTTGAAACCGCGAGCTCTGGAAACACCATATATTTT. It encodes CSVETASSGNTIYF.

The chain is built from TRBV30 and TRBJ2-5; maybe TRBD1 (6 bases). The CDR3 extends over 13 amino acids. Germline V gene lookup returns CDR1 GTSNPN and CDR2 SVGIG (reference sequence). V was shortened by 5 bases and J by 5 bases, with 15 bases between the two germline ends. In DNA, the CDR3 is TGTGCCTGGGTCGGACAGAGTCGGGAGACCCAGTACTTC. Its translation is CAWVGQSRETQYF.

This chain uses TRBV23-1 with TRBJ1-1, with no clear D. TRBV23-1 belongs to the ORF category, with a function that is uncertain. The CDR3 sequence is 13 residues long. Trimming stripped 4 bases from V and 3 bases from J, with 9 bases between. The chain's CDR3 is CASSPPADTEAFF. The DNA of the CDR3 is TGCGCCAGCAGTCCCCCGGCGGACACTGAAGCTTTCTTT.

The chain couples TRBV5-1 to TRBJ1-4; D unresolved. The CDR3 loop spans 12 amino acids. V dropped 4 bases and J dropped 5 bases, with 6 bases sitting between them. The germline CDR1 and CDR2 sequences are SGHRS and YFSETQ. The CDR3 loop reads CASSRSNEKLFF. The CDR3 nucleotides are TGCGCCAGCAGCCGTTCGAATGAAAAACTGTTTTTT.

V and J are TRBV14 and TRBJ1-1, with D perhaps TRBD1 (6 bases). The CDR3 sequence is 15 residues long. The V and J ends lost 4 bases and 9 bases respectively, with 21 bases between them. The germline gives CDR1 SGHDN, CDR2 FVKESK. The CDR3 nucleotides read TGTGCCAGCAGCCCTGCCCGCCTGAGCGGGGGGCAAGCTTTCTTT. Protein product: CASSPARLSGGQAFF.